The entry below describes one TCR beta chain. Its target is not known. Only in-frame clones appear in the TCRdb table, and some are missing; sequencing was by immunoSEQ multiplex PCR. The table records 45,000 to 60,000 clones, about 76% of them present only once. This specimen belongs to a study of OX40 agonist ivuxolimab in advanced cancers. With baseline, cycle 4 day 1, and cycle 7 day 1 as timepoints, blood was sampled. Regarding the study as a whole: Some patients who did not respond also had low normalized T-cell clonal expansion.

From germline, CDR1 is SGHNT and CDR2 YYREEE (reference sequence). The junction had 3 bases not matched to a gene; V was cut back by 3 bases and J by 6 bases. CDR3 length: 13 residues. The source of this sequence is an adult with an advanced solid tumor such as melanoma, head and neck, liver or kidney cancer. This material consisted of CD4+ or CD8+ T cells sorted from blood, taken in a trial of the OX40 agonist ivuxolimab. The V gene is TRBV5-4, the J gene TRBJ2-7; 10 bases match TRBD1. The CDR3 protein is CASSYRDRGEQYF. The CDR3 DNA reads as TGTGCCAGCAGCTATAGGGACAGGGGCGAGCAGTACTTC. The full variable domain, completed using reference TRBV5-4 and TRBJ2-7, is ETGVTQSPTHLIKTRGQQVTLRCSSQSGHNTVSWYQQALGQGPQFIFQYYREEENGRGNFPPRFSGLQFPNYSSELNVNALELDDSALYLCASSYRDRGEQYFGPGTRLTVT.